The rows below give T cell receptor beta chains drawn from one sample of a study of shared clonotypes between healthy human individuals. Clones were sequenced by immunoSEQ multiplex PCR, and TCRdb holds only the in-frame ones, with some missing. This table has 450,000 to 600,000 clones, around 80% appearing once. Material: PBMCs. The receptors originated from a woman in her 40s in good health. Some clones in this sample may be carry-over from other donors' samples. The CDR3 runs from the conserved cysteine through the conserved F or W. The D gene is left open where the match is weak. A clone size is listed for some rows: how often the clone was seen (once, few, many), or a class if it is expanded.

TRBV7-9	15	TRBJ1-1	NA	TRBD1	TGTGCCAGCAGCCCAACCGGGACAGGGAACACTGAAGCTTTCTTT	CASSPTGTGNTEAFF
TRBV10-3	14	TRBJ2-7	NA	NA	TGTGCCATCAGTGATTGGGCCCTACCTCTCGAGCAGTACTTC	CAISDWALPLEQYF
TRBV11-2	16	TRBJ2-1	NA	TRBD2	TGTGCCAGCAGCCTAACTAGCGGGAGGGCCCTTCGTGAGCAGTTCTTC	CASSLTSGRALREQFF
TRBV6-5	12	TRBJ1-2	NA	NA	TGTGCCAGCAGCGTCCGAGGGTATGGCTACACCTTC	CASSVRGYGYTF
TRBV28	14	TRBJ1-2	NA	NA	TGTGCCAGCAGTATTACGGGCCCCTTTTATGGCTACACCTTC	CASSITGPFYGYTF
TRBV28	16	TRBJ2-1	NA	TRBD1	TGTGCCAGCAGTAAACAGGGGGCCTACTCCTACAATGAGCAGTTCTTC	CASSKQGAYSYNEQFF
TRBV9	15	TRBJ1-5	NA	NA	TGTGCCAGCAGCGTACGAGGTGAACTCAATCAGCCCCAGCATTTT	CASSVRGELNQPQHF
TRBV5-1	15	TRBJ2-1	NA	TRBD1	TGCGCCAGCAGCGGACAGGGGATCTCCTACAATGAGCAGTTCTTC	CASSGQGISYNEQFF
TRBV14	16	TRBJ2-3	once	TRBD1	TGTGCCAGCAGCCATGGACAGGGGCGAGGCACAGATACGCAGTATTTT	CASSHGQGRGTDTQYF
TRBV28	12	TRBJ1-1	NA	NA	TGTGCCAGCAGAGAAATGGGGGACGAAGCTTTCTTT	CASREMGDEAFF